This is a list of T cell receptor beta chains from one sample in a study of CD8 T cells in Susac syndrome. One entry per CDR3 protein, called by TCRdb with MiXCR from the immunoSEQ multiplex PCR reads. This sample has 150,000 to 200,000 distinct CDR3 sequences, with around 96% found just once. The specimen sequenced was CD4+ T cells from PBMCs. Source of these receptors: a human donor in good health. CDR3s include the opening cysteine and the closing phenylalanine or tryptophan. D genes are given only for firm matches. The size field is filled for only some rows; it gives once, few, many or a size class.

j_gene: TRBJ2-3; v_gene: TRBV20-1; d_gene: -; abundance: -; CDR3nt: TGCAGTGCAAGGGACTTTAGCACAGATACGCAGTATTTT; CDR3aa: CSARDFSTDTQYF
j_gene: TRBJ1-2; v_gene: TRBV20-1; d_gene: -; abundance: once; CDR3nt: TGCAGTGCCCCTAACCCGTTGTCCGGGGGCGGCTACACCTTC; CDR3aa: CSAPNPLSGGGYTF
j_gene: TRBJ2-1; v_gene: TRBV5-1; d_gene: TRBD2; abundance: -; CDR3nt: TGCGCCAGCAGCTTGGCCCTCCTGACTAGCGGGGGGGATGAGCAGTTCTTC; CDR3aa: CASSLALLTSGGDEQFF
j_gene: TRBJ2-1; v_gene: TRBV5-8; d_gene: -; abundance: -; CDR3nt: TGTGCCAGCAGCCCGGTCCACTCCTACAATGAGCAGTTCTTC; CDR3aa: CASSPVHSYNEQFF
j_gene: TRBJ1-4; v_gene: TRBV29-1; d_gene: -; abundance: -; CDR3nt: TGCAGCGTTGGAGGGGGAGAGGAAAAACTGTTTTTT; CDR3aa: CSVGGGEEKLFF
j_gene: TRBJ1-4; v_gene: TRBV20-1; d_gene: -; abundance: -; CDR3nt: TGCAGTGCTAGAGATCGTTCGGGCGGTGAAAAACTGTTTTTT; CDR3aa: CSARDRSGGEKLFF
j_gene: TRBJ2-7; v_gene: TRBV20-1; d_gene: TRBD1; abundance: -; CDR3nt: TGCAGTGCTAGATTGGGACAGGGCGGCGAGCAGTACTTC; CDR3aa: CSARLGQGGEQYF
j_gene: TRBJ2-1; v_gene: TRBV20-1; d_gene: -; abundance: -; CDR3nt: TGCAGTGCCCTTCCTGCGGGACTCAATGAGCAGTTCTTC; CDR3aa: CSALPAGLNEQFF
j_gene: TRBJ1-3; v_gene: TRBV14; d_gene: -; abundance: -; CDR3nt: TGTGCCAGCAGCCAGCGGAACACCATATATTTT; CDR3aa: CASSQRNTIYF
j_gene: TRBJ2-6; v_gene: TRBV20-1; d_gene: -; abundance: -; CDR3nt: TGCAGTGCACCACAGGCCCCTGGGGCCAACGTCCTGACTTTC; CDR3aa: CSAPQAPGANVLTF
j_gene: TRBJ1-2; v_gene: TRBV4-3; d_gene: -; abundance: -; CDR3nt: TGCGCCAGCAGCCAAGAGCCGGGGTACAACTATGGCTACACCTTC; CDR3aa: CASSQEPGYNYGYTF
j_gene: TRBJ2-5; v_gene: TRBV20-1; d_gene: -; abundance: -; CDR3nt: TGCAGTGCTACCTTTGACAGCACGAAAGAGACCCAGTACTTC; CDR3aa: CSATFDSTKETQYF
j_gene: TRBJ2-7; v_gene: TRBV6-5; d_gene: -; abundance: -; CDR3nt: TGTGCCAGCAGTTACTCAACCGACAGGTACTACGAGCAGTACTTC; CDR3aa: CASSYSTDRYYEQYF
j_gene: TRBJ2-3; v_gene: TRBV4-3; d_gene: TRBD2; abundance: -; CDR3nt: TGCGCCAGCAGTTCTAGCGGGGGGCGGACAGATACGCAGTATTTT; CDR3aa: CASSSSGGRTDTQYF
j_gene: TRBJ1-4; v_gene: TRBV10-3; d_gene: -; abundance: -; CDR3nt: TGTGCCATCAGTGAGTCGCATGAAAAACTGTTTTTT; CDR3aa: CAISESHEKLFF
j_gene: TRBJ2-1; v_gene: TRBV20-1; d_gene: -; abundance: -; CDR3nt: TGCAGTGCAACGTCGAACAATGAGCAGTTCTTC; CDR3aa: CSATSNNEQFF
j_gene: TRBJ2-1; v_gene: TRBV3-1; d_gene: -; abundance: -; CDR3nt: TGTGCCAGCAGCCTTGGACACAACTCCTACAATGAGCAGTTCTTC; CDR3aa: CASSLGHNSYNEQFF
j_gene: TRBJ2-5; v_gene: TRBV6-1; d_gene: -; abundance: -; CDR3nt: TGTGCCAGCAGGGCGACAGGTCCGAGGACCCAGTACTTC; CDR3aa: CASRATGPRTQYF
j_gene: TRBJ1-1; v_gene: TRBV5-1; d_gene: -; abundance: -; CDR3nt: TGCGCCAGCAGCTTGGGTGGAGGGGACACTGAAGCTTTCTTT; CDR3aa: CASSLGGGDTEAFF
j_gene: TRBJ2-3; v_gene: TRBV7-2; d_gene: -; abundance: -; CDR3nt: TGTGCCAGCAGCCCCCGAAGGCTGGTTTCTAGCACAGATACGCAGTATTTT; CDR3aa: CASSPRRLVSSTDTQYF
j_gene: TRBJ2-1; v_gene: TRBV20-1; d_gene: -; abundance: -; CDR3nt: TGCAGTGCTAGAGTCCGGCATGAGCAGTTCTTC; CDR3aa: CSARVRHEQFF
j_gene: TRBJ2-2; v_gene: TRBV7-3; d_gene: -; abundance: once; CDR3nt: TGTGCCAGCAGCTTAATGGGCCCGAGCACCGGGGAGCTGTTTTTT; CDR3aa: CASSLMGPSTGELFF
j_gene: TRBJ2-3; v_gene: TRBV5-1; d_gene: -; abundance: -; CDR3nt: TGCGCCAGCAGCGCCGAATCGGCGCAGTATTTT; CDR3aa: CASSAESAQYF
j_gene: TRBJ2-2; v_gene: TRBV27; d_gene: -; abundance: -; CDR3nt: TGTGCCAGCAGTTTATCGGCCGGTCGCGGGGAGCTGTTTTTT; CDR3aa: CASSLSAGRGELFF
j_gene: TRBJ1-2; v_gene: TRBV29-1; d_gene: -; abundance: once; CDR3nt: TGCAGCGTTGGTCATCCTAACTATGGCTACACCTTC; CDR3aa: CSVGHPNYGYTF
j_gene: TRBJ2-7; v_gene: TRBV7-2; d_gene: -; abundance: -; CDR3nt: TGTGCCAGCAGGGGGGACGTCTACGAGCAGTACTTC; CDR3aa: CASRGDVYEQYF